The 17 T cell receptor beta chains presented below share a single source sample, sequenced in a study of cytomegalovirus exposure and HLA in healthy donors. Method: immunoSEQ multiplex PCR; TCRdb's copy keeps in-frame clones and lacks some. This table holds 90,000 to 130,000 clones, approximately 89% found once. The specimen was PBMCs. Source of these receptors: a woman aged 18-30 years in good health and CMV-seronegative.

The CDR3 is CASSPISGTAERVGELFF. The CDR3 bases are TGTGCCAGCAGCCCTATATCCGGGACAGCTGAGAGGGTCGGGGAGCTGTTTTTT. This chain connects TRBV28 to TRBJ2-2; 7 bases align to TRBD1. The CDR3 loop spans 18 amino acids. Germline V lookup: CDR1 MDHEN, CDR2 SYDVKM. Losses at the gene ends were 6 bases for V and 7 bases for J; bases not matched to a gene: 20.

With respect to this clone: The same CDR3 can be traced to other DNA sequences in this sample. This sequence joins TRBV30 and TRBJ1-1; tentative D call: TRBD1 (5 bases). V was trimmed by 4 bases and J by 2 bases, leaving 14 bases between them. From germline, CDR1 is GTSNPN and CDR2 SVGIG (reference sequence). The CDR3 is made up of 14 amino acids. The CDR3 here is CAWIQGGANTEAFF. The CDR3 DNA reads as TGTGCCTGGATCCAGGGAGGGGCAAACACTGAAGCTTTCTTT. Together with reference TRBV30 and TRBJ1-1, the CDR3 gives the full variable domain: SQTIHQWPATLVQPVGSPLSLECTVEGTSNPNLYWYRQAAGRGLQLLFYSVGIGQISSEVPQNLSASRPQDRQFILSSKKLLLSDSGFYLCAWIQGGANTEAFFGQGTRLTVV.

The rearrangement links TRBV7-2 to TRBJ2-7, with TRBD2 matching 7 bases. The ends lost 1 base at V and 4 bases at J; junction bases unmatched: 16. Per the germline V gene, CDR1 is SGHTA and CDR2 is FQGNSA. The CDR3 runs 18 residues. The CDR3, as DNA: TGTGCCAGCAGCTTAGTGGTGCGGAGTAGCGGGTCGGTGTACGAGCAGTACTTC. This translates into CASSLVVRSSGSVYEQYF.

V and J are TRBV9 and TRBJ2-3; 7 bases match TRBD2. The CDR3 is made up of 15 amino acids. V gave up 2 bases and J gave up 6 bases; unmatched junction bases: 9. Per the germline V gene, CDR1 is SGDLS and CDR2 is YYNGEE. In DNA form, the CDR3 reads TGTGCCAGCAGCGTCACCGGGACTATCGGGGATACGCAGTATTTT. It yields the protein CASSVTGTIGDTQYF.

The chain links TRBV9 to TRBJ1-1, with 9 bases that match TRBD1. The V segment lost 0 bases and the J segment 7 bases; nucleotides outside the gene matches: 1. The CDR3 extends over 13 amino acids. Per the germline V gene, CDR1 is SGDLS and CDR2 is YYNGEE. The CDR3 region is CASSVEGQGEAFF. The CDR3 nucleotides are TGTGCCAGCAGCGTAGAGGGACAGGGTGAAGCTTTCTTT.

The sample holds one count of this clone. The chain uses TRBV11-2 and TRBJ1-2; D is possibly TRBD1 (5 bases). This CDR3 spans 18 amino acids. V gave up 1 base and J gave up 1 base, with 19 bases separating them. Germline CDR1 and CDR2: SGHAT and FQNNGV. The CDR3 coding sequence is TGTGCCAGCAGCTTAGGTTTCAGGGCAGCCCCGGATAACTATGGCTACACCTTC. Translation: CASSLGFRAAPDNYGYTF.

CDR3 loop: CASSYGDMNTEAFF. The CDR3, as DNA: TGTGCCAGCAGTTACGGGGACATGAACACTGAAGCTTTCTTT. The chain combines TRBV6-5 with TRBJ1-1, with D tentatively TRBD1 (6 bases). The CDR3 covers 14 residues. Trimming took off 2 bases at V and 0 bases at J, with 7 bases between the two ends. CDR1 is MNHEY and CDR2 is SVGAGI in the germline V gene.

The genes are TRBV15 and TRBJ2-1; TRBD1 might be the D (6 bases). V shed 0 bases and J shed 1 base, with 13 bases lying between them. This CDR3 is 17 amino acids long. Germline CDR1 reads LNHNV; CDR2 reads YYDKDF (reference sequence). Here the CDR3 reads CATSRDLSDRSYNEQFF. The CDR3 DNA follows: TGTGCCACCAGCAGAGATCTCTCGGACAGATCCTACAATGAGCAGTTCTTC.

V and J are TRBV7-6 and TRBJ2-3; 13 bases fit TRBD2. V dropped 3 bases and J dropped 4; count of bases not matched to a gene: 10. Germline assignment: CDR1 SGHVS and CDR2 FNYEAQ. This CDR3 spans 18 amino acids. CDR3 amino acids: CASSLGERTSGSADTQYF. In DNA form, the CDR3 reads TGTGCCAGCAGCTTGGGAGAAAGGACTAGCGGGAGCGCAGATACGCAGTATTTT.

The chain combines TRBV18 with TRBJ2-5; 9 positions match TRBD1. From germline, CDR1 is KGHSH and CDR2 LQKENI. V dropped 5 bases and J dropped 4; count of bases not matched to a gene: 5. The CDR3 is 14 residues long. The CDR3 sequence: CASSAGTGRETQYF. The CDR3 nucleotides are TGTGCCAGCTCAGCCGGGACAGGGAGAGAGACCCAGTACTTC.

The rearrangement joins TRBV6-5 to TRBJ2-2; D is possibly TRBD1 (5 bases). Germline loops: CDR1 MNHEY, CDR2 SVGAGI. This CDR3 has 15 residues. Trimming cost V 0 bases and J 7 bases, with 12 bases left between them. CDR3 amino acids: CASSYSGPVGGELFF. In nucleotides, the CDR3 is TGTGCCAGCAGTTACTCGGGGCCGGTGGGCGGGGAGCTGTTTTTT.

The J gene is TRBJ2-2, the V gene TRBV6-1; 9 bases align to TRBD1. Germline V gene data show CDR1 as MNHNS and CDR2 as SASEGT. The CDR3 consists of 12 residues. In DNA form, the CDR3 reads TGTGCGGGACAGGGCTACACCGGGGAGCTGTTTTTT. It translates to CAGQGYTGELFF.

The gene calls are TRBV7-2 and TRBJ2-5; D gene uncertain. The CDR3 totals 14 residues. V lost 2 bases and J lost 7, with 14 bases in between. CDR1 SGHTA and CDR2 FQGNSA come from the germline V gene. This chain's CDR3 is CASSLNVRLGTQYF. The CDR3, as DNA: TGTGCCAGCAGCTTAAATGTCCGCCTCGGGACCCAGTACTTC.

The V and J genes are TRBV6-5 and TRBJ2-1; 8 nucleotides agree with TRBD1. CDR3 length equals 14 residues. V lost 5 bases, J lost 5 bases, and 5 bases stayed unmatched. The V gene's germline CDR1 is MNHEY and CDR2 SVGAGI. The CDR3 sequence is CASSPGGSHNEQFF. The CDR3 DNA reads TGTGCCAGCAGTCCAGGGGGCTCTCACAATGAGCAGTTCTTC.

The chain uses TRBV5-1 and TRBJ1-1; a possible D gene is TRBD1 (6 bases). The V gene lost 4 bases and the J gene lost 6 bases, with 19 bases spanning the gap. There are 15 residues in the CDR3. The germline CDR1 and CDR2 sequences are SGHRS and YFSETQ. CDR3 coding DNA: TGCGCCAGCAGCATAACCCGGGACAACTTTGCTGAAGCTTTCTTT. This translates into CASSITRDNFAEAFF.

This clone was seen a few times. V is TRBV6-6 and J is TRBJ1-5; 7 bases map to TRBD1. V shed 8 bases, J shed 8 bases, and the junction held 12 bases outside the gene matches. Germline V CDR1 and CDR2: MNHNY, SVGAGI (reference sequence). The CDR3 is made up of 14 amino acids. The DNA of the CDR3 is TGTGCCAGCGAAGACAGGGCAGGTTGGAAGCCCCAGCATTTT. This sequence encodes CASEDRAGWKPQHF.

V and J are TRBV18 and TRBJ1-5; D not certain. The V end lost 2 bases, the J end lost 0 bases, and 14 bases lay between the germline ends. CDR3 size: 17 residues. Germline loops: CDR1 KGHSH, CDR2 LQKENI. For the CDR3, the DNA is TGTGCCAGCTCACCAACCTCGGGAGGGAATAGCAATCAGCCCCAGCATTTT. Translation: CASSPTSGGNSNQPQHF.